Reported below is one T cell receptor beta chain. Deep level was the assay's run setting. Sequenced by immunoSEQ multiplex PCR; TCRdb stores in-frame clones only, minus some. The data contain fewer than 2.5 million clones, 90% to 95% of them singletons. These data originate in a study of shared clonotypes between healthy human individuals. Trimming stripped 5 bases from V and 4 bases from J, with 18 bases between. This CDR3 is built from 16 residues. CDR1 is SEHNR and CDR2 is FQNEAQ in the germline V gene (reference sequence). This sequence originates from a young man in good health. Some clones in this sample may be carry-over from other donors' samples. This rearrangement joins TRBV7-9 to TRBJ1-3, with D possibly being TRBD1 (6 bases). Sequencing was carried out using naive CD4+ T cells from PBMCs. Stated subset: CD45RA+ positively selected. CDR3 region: CASSPAGGALGNTIYF. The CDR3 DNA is TGTGCCAGCAGCCCGGCGGGGGGGGCGCTCGGAAACACCATATATTTT.